Shown below are 20 T cell receptor beta chains from a single sample sequenced in a study of vaccination and CD4 T cells after COVID-19. Antigens for these TCRs are unknown. Treatment given: approximately 11-day PBMC culture with coronavirus spike peptide pools or control peptides (ViraFEST assay). The assay that was used to sequence DNA from cultured CD4+ T cells was the Oncomine TCR Beta short-read assay. TCRdb recomputed calls from the PCR reads with MiXCR, one row per CDR3 protein. The table includes 20,000 or so distinct CDR3 sequences, less than 60% detected once. This specimen was CD4+ T cells from blood, cultured in vitro, taken after SARS-CoV-2 vaccination. Every receptor here comes from a human donor who had recovered from COVID-19.

This clonotype was seen a few times. The chain employs TRBV20-1 and TRBJ1-5; 7 nucleotides match TRBD1. This CDR3 spans 17 amino acids. CDR1 and CDR2 (germline): DFQATT, SNEGSKA (reference sequence). V gave up 0 bases and J gave up 5 bases; unmatched junction bases: 13. Here the CDR3 DNA reads TGCAGTGCTAGAGATCGTTCCACAGGGGCCTCCGATCAGCCCCAGCATTTT. Protein: CSARDRSTGASDQPQHF.

As for this clonotype: The junction shows a germline mismatch at one end, possibly a read error. The rearrangement joins TRBV6-1 to TRBJ1-2; D perhaps matches TRBD1 (6 bases). Germline values: CDR1 MNHNS, CDR2 SASEGT. This CDR3 is 15 amino acids long. The CDR3 nucleotides read TGTGCCAGCAGCCTAGCACAGGGCGCTAACTATGGCTACGCCTTC. Translating it yields CASSLAQGANYGYAF.

This clonotype has only a few counts. This sequence joins TRBV28 and TRBJ1-1; D is unclear. Germline V CDR1 and CDR2: MDHEN, SYDVKM. The CDR3 length is 12 residues. V lost 5 bases and J 4 bases, leaving 8 bases between the germline ends. CDR3 in DNA: TGTGCCAGCAGTCGAGGCGGCACTGAAGCTTTCTTT. This encodes CASSRGGTEAFF.

V and J are TRBV11-2 and TRBJ2-7; the D gene is possibly TRBD2 (5 bases). Germline CDR1 reads SGHAT; CDR2 reads FQNNGV. There are 14 residues in the CDR3. With 4 bases removed from V and 7 bases from J, the gap between germline ends came to 17 bases. CDR3 coding DNA: TGTGCCAGCAGCTCAACCGGGAACCTAGGAGAGCAGTACTTC. This gives the protein CASSSTGNLGEQYF.

V and J are TRBV20-1 and TRBJ2-7, with D possibly being TRBD1 (6 bases). The CDR3 extends over 15 amino acids. V lost 3 bases and J lost 1, with 16 bases in between. Germline lookup yields CDR1 DFQATT and CDR2 SNEGSKA (reference sequence). The CDR3, as DNA: TGCAGTGCTAGGGACCCCAACAGGGTTTCCTACGAGCAGTACTTC. It specifies CSARDPNRVSYEQYF.

V is TRBV20-1 and J is TRBJ1-1; weak D call: TRBD1 (6 bases). This CDR3 spans 16 amino acids. The V gene lost 4 bases and the J gene lost 0 bases, with 18 bases spanning the gap. Germline lookup yields CDR1 DFQATT and CDR2 SNEGSKA (reference sequence). The CDR3 protein is CSAKYPGGGLNTEAFF. The CDR3 DNA follows: TGCAGTGCTAAATATCCCGGTGGGGGCCTGAACACTGAAGCTTTCTTT.

V and J are TRBV15 and TRBJ1-3; 9 bases agree with TRBD1. The CDR3 contains 16 residues. V was clipped by 6 bases and J by 0 bases; unmatched bases: 6. Germline lookup yields CDR1 LNHNV and CDR2 YYDKDF (reference sequence). The CDR3 coding sequence is TGTGCCACCAGAAGGGACAGGGCAAGCTCTGGAAACACCATATATTTT. Translation: CATRRDRASSGNTIYF.

The rearrangement joins TRBV19 to TRBJ1-6, with D possibly TRBD1 on 5 matching bases. CDR3 size: 14 residues. Germline V gives CDR1 LNHDA, CDR2 SQIVND (reference sequence). Trimming left V 9 bases short and J 5 bases short, with 14 bases between. CDR3 sequence: CASTGTSNNSPLHF. CDR3 sequence (DNA): TGTGCCAGCACCGGGACCTCAAATAATTCACCCCTCCACTTT.

In its sample, this clonotype ranks as medium-sized. The V call is TRBV15, the J call TRBJ1-2; D gene unclear. The ends were cut back, 4 bases at V and 4 bases at J, with 13 bases in the middle. Germline loops: CDR1 LNHNV, CDR2 YYDKDF (reference sequence). This CDR3 is 14 amino acids long. This chain's CDR3 is CATSTRTSGYGYTF. The CDR3 DNA reads TGTGCCACCAGCACACGAACCTCGGGCTATGGCTACACCTTC.

V usage is TRBV7-6 and J usage is TRBJ2-7; 7 bases match TRBD2. The CDR3 is 14 residues long. The junction had 10 bases not matched to a gene; V was cut back by 7 bases and J by 4 bases. Per germline, CDR1 SGHVS and CDR2 FNYEAQ. CDR3 sequence (DNA): TGTGCCAGCACCCCCGGGGGGACGAGGTACGAGCAGTACTTC. It is translated as CASTPGGTRYEQYF. The full variable domain, with the rest looked up from reference TRBV7-6 and TRBJ2-7, is GAGVSQSPRYKVTKRGQDVALRCDPISGHVSLYWYRQALGQGPEFLTYFNYEAQQDKSGLPNDRFSAERPEGSISTLTIQRTEQRDSAMYRCASTPGGTRYEQYFGPGTRLTVT.

This chain links TRBV7-2 with TRBJ2-3; TRBD2 agrees at 8 bases. The germline V gene encodes CDR1 SGHTA and CDR2 FQGNSA. The CDR3 loop spans 18 amino acids. J lost 2 bases, V lost 1 base, and 11 bases had no gene match. CDR3 DNA: TGTGCCAGCAGCTTAGGCCCACTAGCGGATAAATTCACAGATACGCAGTATTTT. Its translation is CASSLGPLADKFTDTQYF. The variable domain in full, completed from reference TRBV7-2 and TRBJ2-3, reads GAGVSQSPSNKVTEKGKDVELRCDPISGHTALYWYRQSLGQGLEFLIYFQGNSAPDKSGLPSDRFSAERTGGSVSTLTIQRTQQEDSAVYLCASSLGPLADKFTDTQYFGPGTRLTVL.

This clonotype was observed a few times. The rearrangement joins TRBV7-2 to TRBJ2-7; 7 nucleotides align to TRBD2. The CDR3 runs 17 residues. V lost 3 bases, J lost 4 bases, and 15 bases stayed unmatched. CDR1 and CDR2 (germline): SGHTA, FQGNSA. This CDR3 is CASSFLVGLAVRYEQYF. CDR3 DNA sequence: TGTGCCAGCAGCTTCTTGGTAGGGCTAGCGGTTCGATACGAGCAGTACTTC.

The J gene is TRBJ1-1, the V gene TRBV30; D gene uncertain. Germline V gene data show CDR1 as GTSNPN and CDR2 as SVGIG (reference sequence). The CDR3 spans 14 residues. Trimming took off 2 bases at V and 4 bases at J, with 14 bases between the two ends. CDR3 sequence: CAWSPRYRGTEAFF. In DNA, the CDR3 is TGTGCCTGGAGTCCCCGTTACCGTGGCACTGAAGCTTTCTTT.

This clonotype turned up a few times. The chain links TRBV4-1 to TRBJ1-2; the match to TRBD1 covers 7 bases. The germline gives CDR1 MGHRA, CDR2 YSYEKL. The CDR3 sequence is 15 residues long. Germline trimming cut 1 base from V and 4 bases from J; bases unmatched to any gene: 6. The CDR3 region is CASSQVGTEIYGYTF. CDR3 bases: TGCGCCAGCAGCCAAGTTGGGACAGAGATCTATGGCTACACCTTC.

The CDR3 region is CASRTTGFQPQHF. In DNA form, the CDR3 reads TGTGCCAGCAGAACTACAGGGTTTCAGCCCCAGCATTTT. The V call is TRBV28, the J call TRBJ1-5, with a weak D call TRBD1 (6 bases). V lost 6 bases and J lost 6, with 12 bases in between. The CDR3 is 13 residues long. Per the germline V gene, CDR1 is MDHEN and CDR2 is SYDVKM.

The chain has TRBV20-1 and TRBJ1-1; no firm D call. This CDR3 region has 11 residues. Trimming removed 4 bases from V and 2 bases from J, with 5 bases in between. Germline CDR1 is DFQATT and CDR2 is SNEGSKA (reference sequence). CDR3 nucleotides: TGCAGTGCTACGATAAACACTGAAGCTTTCTTT. Protein sequence: CSATINTEAFF.

A few counts support this clonotype. This chain joins TRBV7-6 and TRBJ2-5; TRBD1 agrees at 9 bases. Germline V gene lookup returns CDR1 SGHVS and CDR2 FNYEAQ. The CDR3 is 16 residues long. Unmatched junction bases numbered 12, after V lost 6 bases and J lost 4 bases. CDR3 in DNA: TGTGCCAGCAGAAAGTACCCCGGACAGGGGAGAGAGACCCAGTACTTC. Its translation: CASRKYPGQGRETQYF.

The V gene is TRBV4-3, the J gene TRBJ2-7, with no clear D. CDR3 length: 14 amino acids. The ends were cut back, 0 bases at V and 9 bases at J, with 15 bases in the middle. In germline, CDR1 is LGHNA, CDR2 YSLEER. For the CDR3, the DNA is TGCGCCAGCAGCCAAGATCTTTGGTCCGCTGCGCAGTACTTC. This codes for CASSQDLWSAAQYF.

This clonotype was seen a handful of times. This chain connects TRBV7-8 to TRBJ1-5, with D possibly TRBD1 on 5 matching bases. The CDR3 runs 15 residues. Looked up from germline, CDR1 is SGHVS and CDR2 is FQNEAQ. V lost 1 base, J lost 7 bases, and 14 bases lay in between. The CDR3: CASSLERGPSQPQHF. CDR3 in DNA: TGTGCCAGCAGCTTAGAACGGGGCCCCAGCCAGCCCCAGCATTTT.

In its sample, this clonotype was seen a few times. The chain couples TRBV4-2 to TRBJ2-7, with D hard to call. Germline loops: CDR1 LGHNA, CDR2 YNFKEQ. The V end lost 0 bases, the J end lost 3 bases, and 9 bases lay between the germline ends. The CDR3 is made up of 14 amino acids. This chain's CDR3 is CASSQDPRSYEQYF. The CDR3 DNA reads TGTGCCAGCAGCCAAGATCCCCGCAGCTACGAGCAGTACTTC.